The sequence of this T cell receptor beta chain was determined in a study of T cell repertoires in cytomegalovirus infection. About the study: Public TCR beta signature analysis indicated the presence of both CMV infection and matching HLA type.

Study-level findings and limits: Across the ex vivo response, the dominant clonotypes were HLA-C-restricted CMV-specific TCR beta clonotypes.

The trim removed 3 bases at V and 3 bases at J, leaving 15 bases unmatched. The germline V gene encodes CDR1 SNHLY and CDR2 FYNNEI. CDR3 length equals 18 residues. This clonotype appeared once. Its antigen is not identified. TCRdb itself ran the reads through MiXCR, one entry per CDR3 protein. The sample has 560,000 or so distinct CDR3 sequences, more than 15% seen once. This clonotype was obtained from a human donor in good health (CMV status not recorded). Some clones in this sample may be carry-over from other donors' samples. This rearrangement joins TRBV2 to TRBJ2-7, with 9 bases lining up with TRBD1. Sequenced sample: CD8+ T cells from PBMCs. The chain's CDR3 is CASSDQRSQTGGSYEQYF. Here the CDR3 DNA reads TGTGCCAGCAGTGACCAAAGGAGTCAGACAGGGGGAAGCTACGAGCAGTACTTC.